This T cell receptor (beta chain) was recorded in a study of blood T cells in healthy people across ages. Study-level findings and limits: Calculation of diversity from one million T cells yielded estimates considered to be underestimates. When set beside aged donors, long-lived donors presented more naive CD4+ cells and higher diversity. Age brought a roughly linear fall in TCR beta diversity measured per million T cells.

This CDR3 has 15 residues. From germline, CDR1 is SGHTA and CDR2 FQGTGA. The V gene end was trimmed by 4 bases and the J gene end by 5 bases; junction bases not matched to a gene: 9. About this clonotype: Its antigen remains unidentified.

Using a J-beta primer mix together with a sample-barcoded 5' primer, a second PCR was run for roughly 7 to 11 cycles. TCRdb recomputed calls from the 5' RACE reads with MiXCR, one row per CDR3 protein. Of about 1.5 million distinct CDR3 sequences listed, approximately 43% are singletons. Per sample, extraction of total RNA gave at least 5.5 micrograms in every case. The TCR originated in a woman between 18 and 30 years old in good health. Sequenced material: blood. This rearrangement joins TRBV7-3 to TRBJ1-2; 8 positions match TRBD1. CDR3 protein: CASSSLGQAAYGYTF. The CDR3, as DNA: TGTGCCAGCAGCTCACTGGGACAGGCTGCGTATGGCTACACCTTC. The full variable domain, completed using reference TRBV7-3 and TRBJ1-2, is GAGVSQTPSNKVTEKGKYVELRCDPISGHTALYWYRQSLGQGPEFLIYFQGTGAADDSGLPNDRFFAVRPEGSVSTLKIQRTERGDSAVYLCASSSLGQAAYGYTFGSGTRLTVV.